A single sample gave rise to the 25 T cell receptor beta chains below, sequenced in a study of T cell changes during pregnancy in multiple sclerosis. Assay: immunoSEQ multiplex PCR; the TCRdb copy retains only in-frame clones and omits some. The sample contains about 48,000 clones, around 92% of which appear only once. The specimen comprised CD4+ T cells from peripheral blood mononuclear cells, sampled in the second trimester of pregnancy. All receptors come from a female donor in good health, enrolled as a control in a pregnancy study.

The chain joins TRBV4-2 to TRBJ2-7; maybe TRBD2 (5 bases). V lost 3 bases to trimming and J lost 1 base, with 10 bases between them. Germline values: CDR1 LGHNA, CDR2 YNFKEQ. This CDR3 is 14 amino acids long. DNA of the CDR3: TGTGCCAGCAGCCAGGGTGGAGGATCCTACGAGCAGTACTTC. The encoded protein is CASSQGGGSYEQYF.

The CDR3 loop is CAGGTDMPAGANVLTF. As DNA, the CDR3 is TGTGCCGGCGGGACAGACATGCCCGCTGGGGCCAACGTCCTGACTTTC. The chain couples TRBV5-4 to TRBJ2-6, with D perhaps TRBD1 (7 bases). CDR1 SGHNT and CDR2 YYREEE come from the germline V gene (reference sequence). The CDR3 length is 16 residues. V was pared by 10 bases and J by 2 bases, with 19 bases between.

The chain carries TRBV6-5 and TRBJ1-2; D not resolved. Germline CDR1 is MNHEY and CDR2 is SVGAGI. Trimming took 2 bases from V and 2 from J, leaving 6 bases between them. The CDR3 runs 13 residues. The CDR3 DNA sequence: TGTGCCAGCAGTTACGGCAGAAACTATGGCTACACCTTC. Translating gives CASSYGRNYGYTF.

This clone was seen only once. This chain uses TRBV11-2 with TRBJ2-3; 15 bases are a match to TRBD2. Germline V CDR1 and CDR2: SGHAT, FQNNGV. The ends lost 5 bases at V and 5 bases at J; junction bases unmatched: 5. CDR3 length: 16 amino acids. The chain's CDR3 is CASSPGTSGGIDTQYF. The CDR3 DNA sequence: TGTGCCAGCAGCCCAGGGACTAGCGGGGGGATAGATACGCAGTATTTT.

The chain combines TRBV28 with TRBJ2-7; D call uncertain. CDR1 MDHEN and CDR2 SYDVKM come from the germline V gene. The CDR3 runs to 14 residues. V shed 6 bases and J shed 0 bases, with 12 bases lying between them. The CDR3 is CASRPRGSSYEQYF. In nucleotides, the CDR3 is TGTGCCAGCAGGCCCCGCGGCAGCTCCTACGAGCAGTACTTC.

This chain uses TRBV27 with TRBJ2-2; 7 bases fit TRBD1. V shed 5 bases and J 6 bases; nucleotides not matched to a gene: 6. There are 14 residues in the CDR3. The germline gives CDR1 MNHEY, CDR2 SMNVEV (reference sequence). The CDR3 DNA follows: TGTGCCAGCAGTCCCACAGGGGTCCCCGGGGAGCTGTTTTTT. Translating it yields CASSPTGVPGELFF.

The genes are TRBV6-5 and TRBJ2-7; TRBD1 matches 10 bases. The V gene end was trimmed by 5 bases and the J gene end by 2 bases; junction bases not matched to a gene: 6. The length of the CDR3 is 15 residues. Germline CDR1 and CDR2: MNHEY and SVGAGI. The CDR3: CASSRTGTGAYEQYF. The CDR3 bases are TGTGCCAGCAGTCGGACCGGGACAGGGGCCTACGAGCAGTACTTC.

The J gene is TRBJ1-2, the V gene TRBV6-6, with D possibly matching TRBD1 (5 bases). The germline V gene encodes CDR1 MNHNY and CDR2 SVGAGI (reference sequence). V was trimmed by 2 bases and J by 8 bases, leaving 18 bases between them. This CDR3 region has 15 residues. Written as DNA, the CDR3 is TGTGCCAGCAGTTACGAGCAGGGCTTAGAAAAAGGCTACACCTTC. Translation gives CASSYEQGLEKGYTF.

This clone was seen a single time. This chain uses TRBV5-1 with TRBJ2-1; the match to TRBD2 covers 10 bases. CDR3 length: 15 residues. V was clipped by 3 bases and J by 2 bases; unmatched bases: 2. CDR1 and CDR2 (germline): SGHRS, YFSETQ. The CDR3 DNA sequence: TGCGCCAGCAGCTCTCTAGCGGGAGCCTACAATGAGCAGTTCTTC. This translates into CASSSLAGAYNEQFF.

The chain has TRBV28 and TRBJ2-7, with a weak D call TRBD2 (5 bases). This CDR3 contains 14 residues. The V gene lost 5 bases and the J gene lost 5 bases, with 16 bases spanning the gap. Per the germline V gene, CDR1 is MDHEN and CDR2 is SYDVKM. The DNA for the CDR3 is TGTGCCAGCAGTACCCCTGGCGCGGGTAACGAGCAGTACTTC. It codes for CASSTPGAGNEQYF.

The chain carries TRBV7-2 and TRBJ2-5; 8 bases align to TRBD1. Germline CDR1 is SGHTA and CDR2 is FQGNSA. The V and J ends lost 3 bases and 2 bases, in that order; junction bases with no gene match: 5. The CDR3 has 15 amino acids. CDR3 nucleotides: TGTGCCAGCAGCTTGAAAAGGGACAGGCAAGAGACCCAGTACTTC. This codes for CASSLKRDRQETQYF.

The CDR3 coding sequence is TGTGCCAGCAGCAACCGACAGGCAACTAATGAAAAACTGTTTTTT. Translation gives CASSNRQATNEKLFF. This sequence joins TRBV14 and TRBJ1-4; D might be TRBD1 (6 bases). Trimming pared 5 bases from V and 0 bases from J, leaving 10 bases between. This CDR3 spans 15 amino acids. CDR1 is SGHDN and CDR2 is FVKESK in the germline V gene.

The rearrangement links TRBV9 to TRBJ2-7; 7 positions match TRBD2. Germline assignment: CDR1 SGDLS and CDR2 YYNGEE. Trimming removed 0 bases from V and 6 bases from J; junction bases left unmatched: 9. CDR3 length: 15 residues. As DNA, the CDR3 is TGTGCCAGCAGCGTAGCCCCGGGAGGACTCTCCGAGCAGTACTTC. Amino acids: CASSVAPGGLSEQYF.

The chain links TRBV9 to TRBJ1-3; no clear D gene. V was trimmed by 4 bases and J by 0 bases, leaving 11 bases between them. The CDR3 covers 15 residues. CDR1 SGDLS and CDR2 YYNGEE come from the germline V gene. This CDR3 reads CASSLGEFSGNTIYF. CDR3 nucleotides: TGTGCCAGCAGCTTGGGCGAATTCTCTGGAAACACCATATATTTT.

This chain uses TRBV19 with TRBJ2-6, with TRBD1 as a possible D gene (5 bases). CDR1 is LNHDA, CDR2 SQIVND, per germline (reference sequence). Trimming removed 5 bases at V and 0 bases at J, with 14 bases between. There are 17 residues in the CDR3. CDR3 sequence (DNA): TGTGCCAGTAGTTATCCAGGGCCCAGCTCTGGGGCCAACGTCCTGACTTTC. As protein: CASSYPGPSSGANVLTF.

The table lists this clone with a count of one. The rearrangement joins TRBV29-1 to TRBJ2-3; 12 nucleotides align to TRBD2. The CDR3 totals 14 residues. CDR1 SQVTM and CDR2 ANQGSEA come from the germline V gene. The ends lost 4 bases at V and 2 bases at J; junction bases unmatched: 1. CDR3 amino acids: CSVGTSGNTDTQYF. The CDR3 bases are TGCAGCGTTGGGACTAGCGGGAACACAGATACGCAGTATTTT.

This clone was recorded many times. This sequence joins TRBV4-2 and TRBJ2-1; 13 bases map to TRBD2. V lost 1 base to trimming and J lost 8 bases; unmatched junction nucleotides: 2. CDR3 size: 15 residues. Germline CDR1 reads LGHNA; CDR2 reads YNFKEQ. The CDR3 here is CASSQGTSGSDEQFF. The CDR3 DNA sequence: TGTGCCAGCAGCCAAGGGACTAGCGGGAGCGATGAGCAGTTCTTC.

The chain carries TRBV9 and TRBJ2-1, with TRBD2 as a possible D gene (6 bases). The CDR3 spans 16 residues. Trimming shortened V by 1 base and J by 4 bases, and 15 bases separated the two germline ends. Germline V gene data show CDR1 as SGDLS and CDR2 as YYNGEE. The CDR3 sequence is CASSVTPAGEYNEQFF. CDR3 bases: TGTGCCAGCAGCGTAACGCCAGCGGGCGAATACAATGAGCAGTTCTTC.

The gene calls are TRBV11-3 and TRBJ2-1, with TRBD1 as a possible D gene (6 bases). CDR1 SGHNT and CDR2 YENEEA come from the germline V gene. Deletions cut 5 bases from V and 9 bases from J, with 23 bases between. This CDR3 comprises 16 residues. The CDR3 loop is CASSLHRAGTFSEQFF. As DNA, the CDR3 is TGTGCCAGCAGCCTCCACCGTGCCGGGACATTCAGTGAGCAGTTCTTC. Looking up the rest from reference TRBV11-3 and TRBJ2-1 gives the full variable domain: EAGVVQSPRYKIIEKKQPVAFWCNPISGHNTLYWYLQNLGQGPELLIRYENEEAVDDSQLPKDRFSAERLKGVDSTLKIQPAELGDSAVYLCASSLHRAGTFSEQFFGPGTRLTVL.

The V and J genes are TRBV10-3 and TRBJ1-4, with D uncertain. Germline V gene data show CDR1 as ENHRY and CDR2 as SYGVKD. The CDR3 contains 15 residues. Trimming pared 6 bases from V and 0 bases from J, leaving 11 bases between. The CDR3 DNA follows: TGTGCCATCAGGGAGGGAGATTCAACTAATGAAAAACTGTTTTTT. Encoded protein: CAIREGDSTNEKLFF.

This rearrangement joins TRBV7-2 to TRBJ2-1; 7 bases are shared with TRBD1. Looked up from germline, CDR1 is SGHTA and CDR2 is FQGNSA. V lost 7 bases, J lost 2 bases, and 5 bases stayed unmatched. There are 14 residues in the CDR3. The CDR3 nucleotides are TGTGCCAGCACACGGACAGGTACCTACAATGAGCAGTTCTTC. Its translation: CASTRTGTYNEQFF.

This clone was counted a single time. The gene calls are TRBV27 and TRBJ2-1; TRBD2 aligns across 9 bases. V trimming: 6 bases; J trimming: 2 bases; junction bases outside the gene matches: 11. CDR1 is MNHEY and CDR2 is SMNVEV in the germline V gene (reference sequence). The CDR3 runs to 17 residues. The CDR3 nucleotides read TGTGCCAGCAGCTCCTGGGGCGGGAGGGCAGCCTACAATGAGCAGTTCTTC. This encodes CASSSWGGRAAYNEQFF.

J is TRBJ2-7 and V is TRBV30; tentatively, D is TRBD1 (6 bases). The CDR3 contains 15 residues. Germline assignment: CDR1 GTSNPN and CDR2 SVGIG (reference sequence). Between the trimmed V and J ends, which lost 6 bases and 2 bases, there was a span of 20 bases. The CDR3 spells CACQGGHEGPYEQYF. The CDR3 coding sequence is TGTGCCTGCCAAGGGGGACACGAGGGCCCCTACGAGCAGTACTTC.

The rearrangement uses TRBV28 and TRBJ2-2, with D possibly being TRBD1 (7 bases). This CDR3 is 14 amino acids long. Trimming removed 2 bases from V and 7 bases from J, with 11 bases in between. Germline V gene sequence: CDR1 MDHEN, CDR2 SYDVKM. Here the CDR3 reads CASSLGQGGGELFF. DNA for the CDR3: TGTGCCAGCAGTTTAGGCCAGGGGGGCGGGGAGCTGTTTTTT.

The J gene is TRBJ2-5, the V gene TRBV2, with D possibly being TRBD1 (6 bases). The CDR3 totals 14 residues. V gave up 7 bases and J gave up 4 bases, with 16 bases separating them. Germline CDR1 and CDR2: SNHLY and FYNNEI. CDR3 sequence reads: CASTDGGRGETQYF. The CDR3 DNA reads TGTGCCAGCACTGATGGGGGCCGCGGAGAGACCCAGTACTTC.